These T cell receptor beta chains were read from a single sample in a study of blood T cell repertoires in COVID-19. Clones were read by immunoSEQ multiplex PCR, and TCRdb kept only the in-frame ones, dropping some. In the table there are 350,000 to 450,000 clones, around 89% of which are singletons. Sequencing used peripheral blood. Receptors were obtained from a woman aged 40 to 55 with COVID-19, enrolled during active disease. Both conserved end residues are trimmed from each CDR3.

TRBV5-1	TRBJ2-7	ASSLRAAMRVSNEQY
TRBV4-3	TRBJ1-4	ASSQYKAGPRNEKLF
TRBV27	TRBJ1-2	ASSFRENYGYT
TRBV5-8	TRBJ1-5	ASSLEVWHSWWNQPQH
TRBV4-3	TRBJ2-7	ASSQNPLQGRNYEQY
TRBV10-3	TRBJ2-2	AITATGEHGELF
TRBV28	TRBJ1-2	ASSLRQWGYT
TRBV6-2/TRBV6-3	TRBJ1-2	ASSYPDYGYT
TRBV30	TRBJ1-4	AWNSHDGVLNEKLF
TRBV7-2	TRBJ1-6	ASSLTGASPLH
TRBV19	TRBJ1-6	ASRVRDTVNSPLH